Sequencing of this T cell receptor (beta chain) was carried out in a study of blood T cell repertoires in COVID-19. For the study at large: T cells, B-cell-depleted T cells, or PBMCs provided the cDNA or gDNA that served as material.

The protocol was immunoSEQ multiplex PCR, while the TCRdb copy is restricted to in-frame clones and leaves out a portion. The profile shows more than 85,000 clones, roughly nine tenths of them singletons. Trimming removed 7 bases from V and 4 bases from J; junction bases left unmatched: 9. In germline, CDR1 is SGHVS, CDR2 FQNEAQ. CDR3 length: 15 amino acids. J is TRBJ2-3 and V is TRBV7-8; the match to TRBD2 covers 9 bases. The receptor's source is a man between 60 and 75 years old with acute or convalescent COVID-19. The sample was peripheral blood. The CDR3 protein is CASTGGVAGADTQYF. DNA of the CDR3: TGTGCCAGCACCGGAGGGGTAGCGGGAGCAGATACGCAGTATTTT.